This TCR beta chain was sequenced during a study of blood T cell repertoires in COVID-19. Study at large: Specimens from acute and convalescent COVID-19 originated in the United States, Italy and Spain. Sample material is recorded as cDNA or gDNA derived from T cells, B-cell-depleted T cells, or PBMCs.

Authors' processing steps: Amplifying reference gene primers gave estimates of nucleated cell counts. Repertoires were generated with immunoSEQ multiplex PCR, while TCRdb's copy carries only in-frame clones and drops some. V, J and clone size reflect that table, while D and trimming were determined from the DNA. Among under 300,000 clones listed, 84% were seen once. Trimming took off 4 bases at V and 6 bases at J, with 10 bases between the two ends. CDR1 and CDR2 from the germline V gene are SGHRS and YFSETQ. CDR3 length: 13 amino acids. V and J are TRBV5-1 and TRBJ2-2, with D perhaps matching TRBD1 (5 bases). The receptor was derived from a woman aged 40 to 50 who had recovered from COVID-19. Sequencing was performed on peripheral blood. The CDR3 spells CASSQGFPGELFF. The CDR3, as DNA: TGCGCCAGCAGCCAGGGCTTCCCCGGGGAGCTGTTTTTT.